These 10 T cell receptor beta chains were all obtained from the same sample, sequenced in a study of cytomegalovirus exposure and HLA in healthy donors. The study ran its PCR with 60 Vbeta and 13 Jbeta primers. The repertoire was sequenced with immunoSEQ multiplex PCR; TCRdb's copy has only in-frame clones and lacks some. The table has some 70,000 clones, approximately 70% seen once. The sample was PBMCs. All receptors derive from a male donor in good health and CMV-seropositive.

V gene TRBV25-1 combines with J gene TRBJ2-7; D not resolved. V lost 2 bases to trimming and J lost 4 bases, with 9 bases between them. Germline V CDR1 and CDR2: MGHDK, SYGVNS. This CDR3 region has 13 residues. This chain's CDR3 is CASSEAAAYEQYF. The CDR3 bases are TGTGCCAGCAGTGAAGCGGCGGCATACGAGCAGTACTTC.

The chain is built from TRBV5-1 and TRBJ2-2; 10 nucleotides align to TRBD1. Looked up from germline, CDR1 is SGHRS and CDR2 is YFSETQ. J gave up 7 bases and V 4 bases, and 7 bases lay outside the gene matches. The CDR3 is 15 amino acids. CDR3 sequence: CASSPGTGVYGELFF. CDR3 bases: TGCGCCAGCAGCCCGGGGACAGGGGTTTACGGGGAGCTGTTTTTT.

V usage is TRBV10-3 and J usage is TRBJ2-1, with a weak D call TRBD2 (7 bases). Germline V lookup: CDR1 ENHRY, CDR2 SYGVKD. Trimming removed 0 bases at V and 10 bases at J, with 10 bases between. This CDR3 region has 13 residues. The chain's CDR3 is CAISESRGGEQFF. CDR3 DNA sequence: TGTGCCATCAGTGAGTCTAGGGGGGGGGAGCAGTTCTTC.

The chain recombines TRBV6-5 with TRBJ1-6, with TRBD1 identical over 9 bases. This CDR3 contains 15 residues. CDR1 and CDR2 (germline): MNHEY, SVGAGI. V lost 2 bases, J lost 5 bases, and 1 base stayed unmatched. The CDR3 DNA reads as TGTGCCAGCAGTTACCGGGACAGGGATAATTCACCCCTCCACTTT. Residues: CASSYRDRDNSPLHF.

The J gene is TRBJ1-1, the V gene TRBV2; D call uncertain. This CDR3 region has 14 residues. Germline V gives CDR1 SNHLY, CDR2 FYNNEI. Trimming shortened V by 1 base and J by 0 bases, and 6 bases separated the two germline ends. The CDR3 sequence: CASSEGQLNTEAFF. The CDR3 nucleotides read TGTGCCAGCAGTGAAGGGCAGTTGAACACTGAAGCTTTCTTT. The full variable domain, rest sourced from reference TRBV2 and TRBJ1-1, is EPEVTQTPSHQVTQMGQEVILRCVPISNHLYFYWYRQILGQKVEFLVSFYNNEISEKSEIFDDQFSVERPDGSNFTLKIRSTKLEDSAMYFCASSEGQLNTEAFFGQGTRLTVV.

The chain recombines TRBV7-2 with TRBJ2-4, with 8 bases aligning to TRBD1. The CDR3 runs 16 residues. Germline CDR1 is SGHTA and CDR2 is FQGNSA. V lost 4 bases to trimming and J lost 0 bases; unmatched junction nucleotides: 5. This chain's CDR3 is CASSSDRGLAKNIQYF. The CDR3 DNA follows: TGTGCCAGCAGCTCCGACAGGGGACTAGCCAAAAACATTCAGTACTTC.

The V call is TRBV21-1, the J call TRBJ2-7; TRBD2 is taken as the D call from the table, unchecked against the DNA. TRBV21-1 represents a pseudogene. The CDR3 covers 14 residues. For the CDR3, the DNA is TGTGCCAGCAGCATTCAGGGAGGCTCCTACGAGCAGTACTTC. It translates to CASSIQGGSYEQYF.

This clone was recorded once. V is TRBV7-2 and J is TRBJ2-2; no firm D call. Germline V gene data show CDR1 as SGHTA and CDR2 as FQGNSA. The CDR3 runs to 14 residues. Between the trimmed V and J ends, which lost 4 bases and 2 bases, there was a span of 8 bases. In DNA form, the CDR3 reads TGTGCCAGCAGCTCCGCCTATAACACCGGGGAGCTGTTTTTT. As protein: CASSSAYNTGELFF.

V usage is TRBV14 and J usage is TRBJ2-3; D perhaps matches TRBD2 (5 bases). The germline CDR1 and CDR2 sequences are SGHDN and FVKESK. This CDR3 comprises 14 residues. Trimming cost V 4 bases and J 6 bases, with 14 bases left between them. CDR3 sequence: CASSPDLARDTQYF. In nucleotides, the CDR3 is TGTGCCAGCAGCCCAGATCTAGCCAGGGATACGCAGTATTTT.

The rearrangement links TRBV7-9 to TRBJ1-5; D perhaps matches TRBD1 (5 bases). Trimming left V 5 bases short and J 4 bases short, with 12 bases between. Germline V CDR1 and CDR2: SEHNR, FQNEAQ (reference sequence). This CDR3 comprises 14 residues. In DNA form, the CDR3 reads TGTGCCAGCAGCGACGGACAACCAAATCAGCCCCAGCATTTT. It translates to CASSDGQPNQPQHF.